The clone carrying this T cell receptor (beta chain) was seen repeatedly, ten times or more. Uncontrolled infections, other autoimmune diseases, pregnancy or lactation led to exclusion of patients. Used for diagnoses were clinical symptoms, serum thyroxine and TRAb, thyroid ultrasound and orbital computed tomography. V lost 5 bases and J lost 2, with 13 bases in between. CDR3 length equals 13 residues. The germline V gene encodes CDR1 DFQATT and CDR2 SNEGSKA (reference sequence). This sample is part of a study of T cells in Graves' hyperthyroidism and ophthalmopathy. Template material for amplifying TCR beta CDR3 regions consisted of RNA transcripts. HTBI primers drove first-round RT-PCR of the TCR CDR3. From the multiplex PCR reads, TCRdb called clonotypes with MiXCR, one entry per CDR3 protein. This sample has nearly 600,000 distinct CDR3 sequences, with approximately 13% found just once.

The specimen was blood. The receptor was isolated from a woman aged 25 to 39 with Graves' hyperthyroidism that later progressed to Graves' ophthalmopathy. This chain links TRBV20-1 with TRBJ2-7; D call uncertain. This CDR3 reads CSAPLPNTYEQYF. The CDR3 DNA sequence: TGCAGTGCTCCTCTGCCTAATACCTACGAGCAGTACTTC.